Listed here are 27 T cell receptor gamma chains from one sample, sequenced in a study of intestinal T cells in coeliac disease. About eleven formalin-fixed paraffin-embedded scrolls, each 5 µm thick, supplied each case's genomic DNA. Using 200 to 250 ng of biopsy DNA, TRG was amplified with LymphoTrack primers. TCRdb reapplied CATT to the multiplex PCR reads. The sample has about 2,000 gamma-chain clones, around half seen once. Sequenced: a duodenal biopsy. The origin of the receptors is a human donor with celiac disease.

The table lists this clone with a few counts. The chain combines TRGV8 with TRGJ1 or TRGJ2. The CDR3 has 14 amino acids. V shed 1 base and J 1 base; nucleotides not matched to a gene: 4. Germline values: CDR1 VENAVY, CDR2 YDSYNSRV. In nucleotides, the CDR3 is TGTGCCACCTGGGATAGATGTAATTATTATAAGAAACTCTTT. Protein product: CATWDRCNYYKKLF.

This clone was seen once. The rearrangement joins TRGV2 to TRGJ1 or TRGJ2. The V segment lost 3 bases and the J segment 12 bases; nucleotides outside the gene matches: 20. The CDR3 covers 15 residues. The germline V gene has CDR1 EGSNGY and CDR2 YDSYNSKV. This CDR3 is CATWDPSPIVKWKLF. Written as DNA, the CDR3 is TGTGCCACCTGGGACCCTTCCCCCATAGTAAAGTGGAAACTCTTT.

About this clone itself: This sequence may be a read error, since a much larger clone differs from it by one base. The chain combines TRGV2 with TRGJP1. Trimming removed 6 bases from V and 6 bases from J; junction bases left unmatched: 10. Germline CDR1 is EGSNGY and CDR2 is YDSYNSKV. The CDR3 extends over 14 amino acids. CDR3 sequence reads: CATWWGTAGWFKIF. For the CDR3, the DNA is TGTGCCACCTGGTGGGGGACCGCTGGTTGGTTCAAGATATTT.

Remarks on this clone: This may come from a read error, since a much larger clone is one base off. In the same sample, other DNA sequences code for this CDR3. V is TRGV3 and J is TRGJP1. The CDR3 runs to 14 residues. In germline, CDR1 is VTNTFY, CDR2 YDVSTARD (reference sequence). Trimming at V came to 1 base and at J to 7 bases, leaving 6 bases not matched to a gene. The CDR3 loop reads CATWDRPSGWFKIF. The CDR3 region has the DNA TGTGCCACCTGGGACAGACCTAGTGGTTGGTTCAAGATATTT.

The chain recombines TRGV10 with TRGJ1 or TRGJ2. TRGV10 is known as an ORF, though its function is uncertain. This CDR3 has 9 amino acids. V was clipped by 8 bases and J by 16 bases; unmatched bases: 9. The CDR3 nucleotides are TGTGCTGCGTGGACTGGGGGGCTCTTT. This gives the protein CAAWTGGLF.

In its sample, this clone was seen a few times. This chain joins TRGV2 and TRGJ1 or TRGJ2. Looked up from germline, CDR1 is EGSNGY and CDR2 is YDSYNSKV. V dropped 0 bases and J dropped 11; count of bases not matched to a gene: 4. This CDR3 region has 11 residues. CDR3 DNA: TGTGCCACCTGGGACGGGCCCCAGAAACTCTTT. Amino acid sequence: CATWDGPQKLF.

Worth noting for this clone: This may come from a read error, since a much larger clone is one base off. The chain links TRGV2 to TRGJ1 or TRGJ2. The CDR3 loop spans 15 amino acids. J lost 9 bases, V lost 5 bases, and 19 bases had no gene match. Looked up from germline, CDR1 is EGSNGY and CDR2 is YDSYNSKV. The chain's CDR3 is CATWGGPRNTSKKLF. In DNA, the CDR3 is TGTGCCACCTGGGGCGGCCCTCGTAACACCTCTAAGAAACTCTTT.

The chain recombines TRGV8 with TRGJ1 or TRGJ2. V lost 0 bases, J lost 4 bases, and 6 bases stayed unmatched. The CDR3 consists of 14 residues. Germline loops: CDR1 VENAVY, CDR2 YDSYNSRV. The DNA of the CDR3 is TGTGCCACCTGGGATAGGTGGAAGTATTATAAGAAACTCTTT. Translating it yields CATWDRWKYYKKLF.

The chain carries TRGV2 and TRGJ1 or TRGJ2. Per the germline V gene, CDR1 is EGSNGY and CDR2 is YDSYNSKV. The ends lost 0 bases at V and 13 bases at J; junction bases unmatched: 18. The CDR3 contains 15 residues. The CDR3 DNA is TGTGCCACCTGGGACGGGGCCAGGGGGTTAGTAAGAAAACTCTTT. Translating it yields CATWDGARGLVRKLF.

The chain employs TRGV3 and TRGJ1 or TRGJ2. The V and J ends lost 0 bases and 5 bases, in that order; junction bases with no gene match: 13. Germline-derived CDR1 and CDR2 are VTNTFY and YDVSTARD (reference sequence). CDR3 length: 16 amino acids. CDR3 DNA: TGTGCCACCTGGGACAGGCCCTCAAGAGGAAATTATAAGAAACTCTTT. Protein product: CATWDRPSRGNYKKLF.

This clone is deemed large. The chain uses TRGV10 and TRGJP1. TRGV10 qualifies as an ORF whose function is uncertain. The junction had 5 bases not matched to a gene; V was cut back by 8 bases and J by 4 bases. The CDR3 contains 13 residues. CDR3 nucleotides: TGTGCTGCGTGGGATATCACTGGTTGGTTCAAGATATTT. As protein: CAAWDITGWFKIF.

This chain joins TRGV10 and TRGJ1 or TRGJ2. TRGV10 is an ORF; its function is uncertain. This CDR3 contains 18 residues. V lost 8 bases, J lost 3 bases, and 23 bases stayed unmatched. CDR3 region: CAAWSKGPRQSSYYKKLF. The CDR3 DNA reads TGTGCTGCGTGGAGTAAAGGACCCCGGCAGAGCTCTTATTATAAGAAACTCTTT.

Turning to this clone: Its ends do not fully match the called genes, so a read error is possible. This sample includes further DNA sequences coding for the same CDR3. V gene TRGV8 combines with J gene TRGJP1. Germline V gene lookup returns CDR1 VENAVY and CDR2 YDSYNSRV. This CDR3 is 14 amino acids long. The CDR3 nucleotides are TGTGCCACCTGGGTCGGAACCACCGGTTGGTTCAAGATATTT. Translating it yields CATWVGTTGWFKIF.

Notes on this clone: This may be a read error: a much more frequent sequence differs by one nucleotide. This chain joins TRGV3 and TRGJP1. CDR1 is VTNTFY, CDR2 YDVSTARD, per germline (reference sequence). V lost 6 bases, J lost 1 base, and 8 bases stayed unmatched. The CDR3 has 15 amino acids. The CDR3 region has the DNA TGTGCCACCTGGACACGGCGTACCACTGGTTGGTTCAAGATATTT. Its protein product is CATWTRRTTGWFKIF.

The rearrangement links TRGV10 to TRGJ1 or TRGJ2. TRGV10 is an ORF; its function is uncertain. V trimming: 8 bases; J trimming: 3 bases; junction bases outside the gene matches: 14. The CDR3 is made up of 15 amino acids. The DNA of the CDR3 is TGTGCTGCGTGGGATCCTACCCCGGGTTATTATAAGAAACTCTTT. As protein: CAAWDPTPGYYKKLF.

The V gene is TRGV3, the J gene TRGJ1 or TRGJ2. From germline, CDR1 is VTNTFY and CDR2 YDVSTARD (reference sequence). The CDR3 is 14 amino acids. With V trimmed by 0 bases and J by 5 bases, 7 bases remained unmatched. The CDR3 sequence: CATWDRLQNYKKLF. CDR3 coding DNA: TGTGCCACCTGGGACAGGCTGCAAAATTATAAGAAACTCTTT.

This clone appeared a few times. This chain joins TRGV10 and TRGJP1. TRGV10 is treated as an ORF (open reading frame) with a function not yet certain. CDR3 length: 16 residues. The V and J ends lost 8 bases and 8 bases, in that order; junction bases with no gene match: 18. The CDR3 DNA reads TGTGCTGCGTGGGATTATGGGAACGCTTCCGGTTGGTTCAAGATATTT. It is translated as CAAWDYGNASGWFKIF.

Points on this clone: One junction end does not reproduce the germline sequence, and a read error may be involved. This chain connects TRGV10 to TRGJ1 or TRGJ2. TRGV10 counts as an open reading frame of uncertain function. This CDR3 is built from 14 residues. CDR3 residues: CAARGFFGNYRKLF. The CDR3 DNA sequence: TGTGCTGCGCGGGGATTCTTTGGTAATTATAGGAAACTCTTT.

On this clone itself: Relative to the germline gene, one junction end is altered; a read error may explain this. Here the CDR3 DNA reads TGTACCTTGTGGGAGGTGCCTATTGCTGGTTGGTTCAAGATATTT. Translated: CTLWEVPIAGWFKIF. The chain joins TRGV9 to TRGJP1. This CDR3 spans 15 amino acids. Germline V gene data show CDR1 as GITISATS and CDR2 as ISYDGTV (reference sequence).

This clone ranks as large. Other DNA variants within this sample encode the same CDR3. The genes are TRGV8 and TRGJP2. V lost 2 bases, J lost 3 bases, and 3 bases stayed unmatched. The CDR3 is 14 amino acids. Germline CDR1 is VENAVY and CDR2 is YDSYNSRV. CDR3 DNA: TGTGCCACCTGGGATAACGGTAGTGATTGGATCAAGACGTTT. Its translation: CATWDNGSDWIKTF.

This clone was counted a few times. The V and J genes are TRGV9 and TRGJ1 or TRGJ2. CDR1 and CDR2 (germline): GITISATS, ISYDGTV (reference sequence). V lost 0 bases and J lost 3; bases outside the gene matches: 2. This CDR3 spans 13 amino acids. CDR3 in amino acids: CALWEVLYYKKLF. The CDR3 DNA reads TGTGCCTTGTGGGAGGTGCTTTATTATAAGAAACTCTTT.

Regarding this clone: Possible read error: a much larger clone is one base away. The chain links TRGV8 to TRGJP2. The CDR3 has 17 residues. Germline CDR1 reads VENAVY; CDR2 reads YDSYNSRV. Trimming removed 6 bases from V and 4 bases from J; junction bases left unmatched: 17. The CDR3 here is CATWSSHIDNSDWIKTF. CDR3 nucleotide sequence: TGTGCCACCTGGTCTTCGCATATAGATAATAGTGATTGGATCAAGACGTTT.

On this clone itself: A clone one base away is much larger, so this may be a read error. The chain joins TRGV2 to TRGJ1 or TRGJ2. The CDR3 length is 14 residues. With V trimmed by 3 bases and J by 3 bases, 8 bases remained unmatched. CDR1 EGSNGY and CDR2 YDSYNSKV come from the germline V gene. The CDR3 region is CATWDTPGYYKKLF. The CDR3 nucleotides are TGTGCCACCTGGGACACCCCGGGTTATTATAAGAAACTCTTT.

Concerning this clone itself: It may be a read error: a sequence one base away is much more abundant. For the CDR3, the DNA is TGTGCCTGCGTACTGGATGAGATTAGTAATTGGATCAAGACGTTT. Its protein product is CACVLDEISNWIKTF. This chain uses TRGV11 with TRGJP2. TRGV11 carries the ORF label, with uncertain function. CDR3 size: 15 residues.

V gene TRGV8 combines with J gene TRGJ1 or TRGJ2. This CDR3 is 11 amino acids long. CDR1 is VENAVY and CDR2 is YDSYNSRV in the germline V gene. The V segment lost 9 bases and the J segment 8 bases; nucleotides outside the gene matches: 10. The CDR3 loop is CATDPVDKKLF. The DNA of the CDR3 is TGTGCCACCGATCCCGTCGATAAGAAACTCTTT.

A remark on this clone: A read error may explain this, as a much larger clone is one base away. The V gene is TRGV8, the J gene TRGJP2. The CDR3 is made up of 15 amino acids. The V gene's germline CDR1 is VENAVY and CDR2 YDSYNSRV. With 3 bases clipped from V and 5 bases from J, the junction kept 9 bases outside the gene matches. The CDR3 protein is CATWDLQGSDWIKTF. The CDR3 DNA sequence: TGTGCCACCTGGGATCTTCAGGGAAGTGATTGGATCAAGACGTTT.

This clone was seen a handful of times. The V call is TRGV8, the J call TRGJP2. In germline, CDR1 is VENAVY, CDR2 YDSYNSRV. Trimming cost V 0 bases and J 2 bases; bases outside gene matches: 6. The CDR3 covers 16 residues. In DNA form, the CDR3 reads TGTGCCACCTGGGATAGGTGCAAAAGTAGTGATTGGATCAAGACGTTT. Protein sequence: CATWDRCKSSDWIKTF.